This T cell receptor beta chain was recorded in a study of blood T cells in healthy people across ages. Study-wide results and caveats: PBMCs left unsorted prevented a conclusive naive versus antigen-experienced comparison.

The amount of total RNA extracted per sample was at least 5 micrograms. The use of a sample-barcoded 5' primer and a J-beta primer mix characterized a second PCR of roughly 6 to 11 cycles. A template-switch adaptor containing 12 random nucleotides labeled each cDNA molecule. Each CDR3 protein gets one entry after TCRdb re-called the 5' RACE reads with MiXCR. The repertoire holds 850,000 to 950,000 distinct CDR3 sequences, around 28% seen once, with 17% in the top ten. V lost 5 bases to trimming and J lost 2 bases, with 14 bases between them. The CDR3 covers 15 residues. The V gene's germline CDR1 is KGHDR and CDR2 SFDVKD. Points on this clonotype: The antigen remains unidentified.

The TCR sequence derives from a woman older than 75 in good health. Sample: blood. This sequence joins TRBV24-1 and TRBJ1-2; D perhaps matches TRBD1 (5 bases). CDR3 coding DNA: TGTGCCACCAGTGCCCCAGGAGAGGGGAACTATGGCTACACCTTC. Translated: CATSAPGEGNYGYTF.